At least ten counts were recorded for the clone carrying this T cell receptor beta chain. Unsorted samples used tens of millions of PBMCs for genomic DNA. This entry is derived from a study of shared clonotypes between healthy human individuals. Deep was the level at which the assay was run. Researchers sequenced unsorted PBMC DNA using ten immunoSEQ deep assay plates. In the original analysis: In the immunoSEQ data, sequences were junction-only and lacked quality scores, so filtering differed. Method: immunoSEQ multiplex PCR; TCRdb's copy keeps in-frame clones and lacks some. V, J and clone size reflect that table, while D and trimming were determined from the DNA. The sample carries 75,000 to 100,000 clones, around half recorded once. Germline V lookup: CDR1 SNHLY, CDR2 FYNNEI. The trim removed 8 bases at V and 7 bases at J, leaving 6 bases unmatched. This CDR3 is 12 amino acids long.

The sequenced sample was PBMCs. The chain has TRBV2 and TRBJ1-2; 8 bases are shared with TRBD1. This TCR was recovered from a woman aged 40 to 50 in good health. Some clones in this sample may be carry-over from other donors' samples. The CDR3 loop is CASCMTGAGYTF. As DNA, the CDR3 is TGTGCCAGCTGCATGACAGGGGCTGGCTACACCTTC.